These T cell receptor beta chains were read from a single sample in a study of CDR3 diversity in severe acne. TCRdb re-analysed the PCR reads in MiXCR, keeping a single row per CDR3 protein. Of around 83,000 distinct CDR3 sequences listed, 45% to 50% were seen once; the top ten hold roughly 10%. Sequencing was done on a sample of blood. The source of these receptors is a male donor with severe acne vulgaris. The CDR3 runs from the conserved cysteine through the conserved F or W. Each record gives: V gene, J gene, clone size, D gene, CDR3 protein, CDR3 DNA. The D gene is left open where the match is weak. Where a row states a size, it is once, few, many or the class of an expanded clone; other rows omit it.

v_gene: TRBV6-5; j_gene: TRBJ2-3; abundance: -; d_gene: TRBD2; CDR3aa: CASRTSGWATDTQYF; CDR3nt: TGTGCCAGCAGAACTAGCGGGTGGGCCACAGATACGCAGTATTTT
v_gene: TRBV27; j_gene: TRBJ2-3; abundance: few; d_gene: -; CDR3aa: CASSAPSAVTDTQYF; CDR3nt: TGTGCCAGCAGCGCACCTAGCGCGGTGACAGATACGCAGTATTTT
v_gene: TRBV19; j_gene: TRBJ1-1; abundance: many; d_gene: TRBD1; CDR3aa: CASTQTGPRNTEAFF; CDR3nt: TGTGCCAGTACCCAGACAGGGCCGAGGAACACTGAAGCTTTCTTT
v_gene: TRBV5-6; j_gene: TRBJ1-2; abundance: many; d_gene: TRBD1; CDR3aa: CASSPDRDLGYTF; CDR3nt: TGTGCCAGCAGCCCCGACAGGGACTTGGGCTACACCTTC
v_gene: TRBV20-1; j_gene: TRBJ2-5; abundance: -; d_gene: -; CDR3aa: CSARDGTQYF; CDR3nt: TGCAGTGCTAGGGATGGGACCCAGTACTTC
v_gene: TRBV5-1; j_gene: TRBJ2-2; abundance: many; d_gene: TRBD2; CDR3aa: CASTGTSGNTGELFF; CDR3nt: TGCGCCAGCACCGGGACTAGCGGGAACACCGGGGAGCTGTTTTTT
v_gene: TRBV25-1; j_gene: TRBJ2-7; abundance: -; d_gene: TRBD1; CDR3aa: CASSDIQGAGSYEQYF; CDR3nt: TGTGCCAGCAGTGATATACAGGGGGCTGGGTCCTACGAGCAGTACTTC
v_gene: TRBV3-1; j_gene: TRBJ2-5; abundance: -; d_gene: -; CDR3aa: CASSHARRETQYF; CDR3nt: TGTGCCAGCAGCCATGCAAGAAGGGAGACCCAGTACTTC
v_gene: TRBV15; j_gene: TRBJ1-4; abundance: -; d_gene: TRBD1; CDR3aa: CATSTSLRQGWANEKLFF; CDR3nt: TGTGCCACCAGCACTTCCCTGAGACAGGGGTGGGCTAATGAAAAACTGTTTTTT
v_gene: TRBV12-3/TRBV12-4; j_gene: TRBJ2-5; abundance: -; d_gene: TRBD1; CDR3aa: CASSPGQGSETQYF; CDR3nt: TGTGCCAGCAGTCCGGGACAGGGTTCAGAGACCCAGTACTTC
v_gene: TRBV2; j_gene: TRBJ1-1; abundance: -; d_gene: -; CDR3aa: CASSQGTEAFF; CDR3nt: TGTGCCAGCAGCCAGGGAACTGAAGCTTTCTTT
v_gene: TRBV14; j_gene: TRBJ2-6; abundance: few; d_gene: TRBD1; CDR3aa: CASSHGQVLSNVLTF; CDR3nt: TGTGCCAGCAGCCACGGACAGGTCCTATCCAACGTCCTGACTTTC
v_gene: TRBV28; j_gene: TRBJ2-1; abundance: few; d_gene: TRBD1; CDR3aa: CASSPAGTVYNEQFF; CDR3nt: TGTGCCAGCAGCCCTGCCGGGACAGTCTACAATGAGCAGTTCTTC
v_gene: TRBV25-1; j_gene: TRBJ2-7; abundance: -; d_gene: TRBD1; CDR3aa: CASTGQGFHEQYF; CDR3nt: TGTGCCAGCACGGGACAGGGCTTCCACGAGCAGTACTTC
v_gene: TRBV3-1; j_gene: TRBJ2-3; abundance: -; d_gene: -; CDR3aa: CASSQDTDFNTDTQYF; CDR3nt: TGTGCCAGCAGCCAAGATACGGACTTTAACACAGATACGCAGTATTTT
v_gene: TRBV2; j_gene: TRBJ2-2; abundance: -; d_gene: -; CDR3aa: CASCLIAPTGELFF; CDR3nt: TGTGCCAGTTGCCTTATAGCTCCGACCGGGGAGCTGTTTTTT
v_gene: TRBV5-1; j_gene: TRBJ2-2; abundance: many; d_gene: -; CDR3aa: CASAEGYTGELFF; CDR3nt: TGCGCCAGCGCTGAAGGTTACACCGGGGAGCTGTTTTTT
v_gene: TRBV11-3; j_gene: TRBJ2-2; abundance: few; d_gene: -; CDR3aa: CASSLEERTSLPGELFF; CDR3nt: TGTGCCAGCAGCTTAGAGGAGAGGACTTCTCTCCCCGGGGAGCTGTTTTTT
v_gene: TRBV28; j_gene: TRBJ1-1; abundance: many; d_gene: -; CDR3aa: CASLLDSTGDEAFF; CDR3nt: TGTGCCAGCCTCTTAGATTCGACTGGGGATGAAGCTTTCTTT
v_gene: TRBV15; j_gene: TRBJ2-5; abundance: few; d_gene: -; CDR3aa: CATSRDYLQETQYF; CDR3nt: TGTGCCACCAGCAGAGATTACCTACAAGAGACCCAGTACTTC
v_gene: TRBV29-1; j_gene: TRBJ2-3; abundance: many; d_gene: TRBD2; CDR3aa: CSVMTSGIDTQYF; CDR3nt: TGCAGCGTTATGACTAGCGGGATAGATACGCAGTATTTT
v_gene: TRBV29-1; j_gene: TRBJ2-7; abundance: medium-sized; d_gene: -; CDR3aa: CSVGDGAYEQYF; CDR3nt: TGCAGCGTTGGAGACGGAGCCTACGAGCAGTACTTC
v_gene: TRBV30; j_gene: TRBJ2-7; abundance: -; d_gene: -; CDR3aa: CVWSLEVAEQYF; CDR3nt: TGTGTCTGGAGTTTGGAGGTCGCCGAGCAGTACTTC
v_gene: TRBV25-1; j_gene: TRBJ2-2; abundance: -; d_gene: -; CDR3aa: CASSITGPGSGELFF; CDR3nt: TGTGCCAGCAGTATAACAGGGCCGGGTTCTGGGGAGCTGTTTTTT
v_gene: TRBV9; j_gene: TRBJ1-6; abundance: few; d_gene: -; CDR3aa: CASSAFGGNSPLHF; CDR3nt: TGTGCCAGCAGCGCCTTTGGAGGTAATTCACCCCTCCACTTT
v_gene: TRBV20-1; j_gene: TRBJ2-1; abundance: many; d_gene: -; CDR3aa: CSAPPHNEQFF; CDR3nt: TGCAGTGCGCCCCCCCACAATGAGCAGTTCTTC
v_gene: TRBV15; j_gene: TRBJ2-7; abundance: -; d_gene: -; CDR3aa: CATSRPPGLGMRYEQYF; CDR3nt: TGTGCCACCAGCAGACCGCCGGGACTGGGGATGAGGTACGAGCAGTACTTC
v_gene: TRBV20-1; j_gene: TRBJ2-7; abundance: -; d_gene: TRBD1; CDR3aa: CSAPAGDRYEQYF; CDR3nt: TGCAGTGCTCCGGCAGGGGACAGGTACGAGCAGTACTTC
v_gene: TRBV20-1; j_gene: TRBJ2-1; abundance: -; d_gene: TRBD2; CDR3aa: CSATKGTSGRGNEQFF; CDR3nt: TGCAGTGCTACTAAAGGGACTAGCGGGAGAGGAAATGAGCAGTTCTTC
v_gene: TRBV20-1; j_gene: TRBJ2-1; abundance: many; d_gene: -; CDR3aa: CSARRSNEQFF; CDR3nt: TGCAGTGCTAGGAGGTCCAATGAGCAGTTCTTC
v_gene: TRBV7-2; j_gene: TRBJ1-4; abundance: -; d_gene: TRBD1; CDR3aa: CASSIGTGNEKLFF; CDR3nt: TGTGCCAGCAGCATAGGGACAGGGAATGAAAAACTGTTTTTT
v_gene: TRBV4-2; j_gene: TRBJ2-7; abundance: -; d_gene: -; CDR3aa: CASSHQSDSSYEQYF; CDR3nt: TGTGCCAGCAGCCACCAATCGGACAGTTCCTACGAGCAGTACTTC
v_gene: TRBV19; j_gene: TRBJ1-6; abundance: many; d_gene: -; CDR3aa: CASSIEHGTHSGSPLHF; CDR3nt: TGTGCCAGTAGTATAGAACACGGGACGCATTCGGGTTCACCCCTCCACTTT
v_gene: TRBV20-1; j_gene: TRBJ2-1; abundance: medium-sized; d_gene: -; CDR3aa: CSARGYGGYEQFF; CDR3nt: TGCAGTGCTAGGGGGTACGGGGGCTATGAGCAGTTCTTC
v_gene: TRBV4-1; j_gene: TRBJ2-7; abundance: -; d_gene: TRBD1; CDR3aa: CASSLGLGTGPEQYF; CDR3nt: TGTGCCAGCAGCCTAGGTTTGGGGACAGGGCCCGAGCAGTACTTC
v_gene: TRBV12-3/TRBV12-4; j_gene: TRBJ2-5; abundance: -; d_gene: TRBD2; CDR3aa: CASSRLAGARETQYF; CDR3nt: TGTGCCAGCAGTCGACTAGCGGGAGCTCGGGAGACCCAGTACTTC
v_gene: TRBV19; j_gene: TRBJ2-1; abundance: once; d_gene: TRBD2; CDR3aa: CASSQTHSGGDYNEQFF; CDR3nt: TGTGCCAGTAGTCAGACACATAGCGGGGGAGATTACAATGAGCAGTTCTTC
v_gene: TRBV7-3; j_gene: TRBJ1-2; abundance: many; d_gene: -; CDR3aa: CASSLPDGYGYTF; CDR3nt: TGTGCCAGCAGCTTACCCGACGGCTATGGCTACACCTTC
v_gene: TRBV20-1; j_gene: TRBJ1-2; abundance: many; d_gene: -; CDR3aa: CSARHSSNYGYTF; CDR3nt: TGCAGTGCTAGGCACAGTTCTAACTATGGCTACACCTTC
v_gene: TRBV6-2/TRBV6-3; j_gene: TRBJ2-5; abundance: many; d_gene: -; CDR3aa: CASYALGYQETQYF; CDR3nt: TGTGCCAGCTACGCACTCGGGTACCAAGAGACCCAGTACTTC
v_gene: TRBV12-3/TRBV12-4; j_gene: TRBJ2-7; abundance: -; d_gene: TRBD1; CDR3aa: CATSDRFGYEQYF; CDR3nt: TGTGCCACCTCGGACAGGTTCGGTTACGAGCAGTACTTC